The clone carrying this T cell receptor (beta chain) showed up just a few times. The data stem from a study of blood T cell repertoires in COVID-19. Study summary: The United States, Italy and Spain provided the acute and convalescent COVID-19 samples. PBMCs, B-cell-depleted T cells, or T cells provided the cDNA or gDNA that made up the material.

Per the original methods: From reference gene primer amplification, estimates of nucleated cell counts were derived. Using immunoSEQ multiplex PCR, the repertoire was profiled, and TCRdb retains in-frame clones only, with some absent. That table furnishes V, J and clone size, whereas the DNA furnished D and trimming. The sample records 130,000 to 150,000 clones, just under 90% being singletons. The TCR originated in a woman aged 40 to 49 with acute or convalescent COVID-19. The sample comprised peripheral blood.

CDR3 amino acids: CASSYGVERGYEQYF. CDR3 coding DNA: TGTGCCAGCAGTTACGGTGTTGAGCGTGGCTACGAGCAGTACTTC. This chain joins TRBV6-6 and TRBJ2-7, with D hard to call. Per the germline V gene, CDR1 is MNHNY and CDR2 is SVGAGI (reference sequence). Between the trimmed V and J ends, which lost 2 bases and 3 bases, there was a span of 14 bases. The CDR3 is 15 residues long.